What follows is one T cell receptor (beta chain) and its context. The CDR3 has 18 residues. Germline CDR1 reads SQVTM; CDR2 reads ANQGSEA. The sample is drawn from a study of CXCR3-negative and CXCR3-positive naive CD8 T cells. All TRB cDNA libraries came from 5' RACE performed with UMI labels. Reanalyzing the 5' RACE reads, TCRdb keeps one entry per CDR3 protein, without DNA. This listing includes approximately 40,000 distinct CDR3 sequences. Sequencing used memory CD8+ T cells from blood. The V call is TRBV29-1, the J call TRBJ2-1; TCRdb picks TRBD2, but there is no DNA to check that call. The receptor comes from a human donor in good health. Some clones in this sample may be carry-over from other donors' samples. This chain's CDR3 is CSVEELLTSGSSYNEQFF.